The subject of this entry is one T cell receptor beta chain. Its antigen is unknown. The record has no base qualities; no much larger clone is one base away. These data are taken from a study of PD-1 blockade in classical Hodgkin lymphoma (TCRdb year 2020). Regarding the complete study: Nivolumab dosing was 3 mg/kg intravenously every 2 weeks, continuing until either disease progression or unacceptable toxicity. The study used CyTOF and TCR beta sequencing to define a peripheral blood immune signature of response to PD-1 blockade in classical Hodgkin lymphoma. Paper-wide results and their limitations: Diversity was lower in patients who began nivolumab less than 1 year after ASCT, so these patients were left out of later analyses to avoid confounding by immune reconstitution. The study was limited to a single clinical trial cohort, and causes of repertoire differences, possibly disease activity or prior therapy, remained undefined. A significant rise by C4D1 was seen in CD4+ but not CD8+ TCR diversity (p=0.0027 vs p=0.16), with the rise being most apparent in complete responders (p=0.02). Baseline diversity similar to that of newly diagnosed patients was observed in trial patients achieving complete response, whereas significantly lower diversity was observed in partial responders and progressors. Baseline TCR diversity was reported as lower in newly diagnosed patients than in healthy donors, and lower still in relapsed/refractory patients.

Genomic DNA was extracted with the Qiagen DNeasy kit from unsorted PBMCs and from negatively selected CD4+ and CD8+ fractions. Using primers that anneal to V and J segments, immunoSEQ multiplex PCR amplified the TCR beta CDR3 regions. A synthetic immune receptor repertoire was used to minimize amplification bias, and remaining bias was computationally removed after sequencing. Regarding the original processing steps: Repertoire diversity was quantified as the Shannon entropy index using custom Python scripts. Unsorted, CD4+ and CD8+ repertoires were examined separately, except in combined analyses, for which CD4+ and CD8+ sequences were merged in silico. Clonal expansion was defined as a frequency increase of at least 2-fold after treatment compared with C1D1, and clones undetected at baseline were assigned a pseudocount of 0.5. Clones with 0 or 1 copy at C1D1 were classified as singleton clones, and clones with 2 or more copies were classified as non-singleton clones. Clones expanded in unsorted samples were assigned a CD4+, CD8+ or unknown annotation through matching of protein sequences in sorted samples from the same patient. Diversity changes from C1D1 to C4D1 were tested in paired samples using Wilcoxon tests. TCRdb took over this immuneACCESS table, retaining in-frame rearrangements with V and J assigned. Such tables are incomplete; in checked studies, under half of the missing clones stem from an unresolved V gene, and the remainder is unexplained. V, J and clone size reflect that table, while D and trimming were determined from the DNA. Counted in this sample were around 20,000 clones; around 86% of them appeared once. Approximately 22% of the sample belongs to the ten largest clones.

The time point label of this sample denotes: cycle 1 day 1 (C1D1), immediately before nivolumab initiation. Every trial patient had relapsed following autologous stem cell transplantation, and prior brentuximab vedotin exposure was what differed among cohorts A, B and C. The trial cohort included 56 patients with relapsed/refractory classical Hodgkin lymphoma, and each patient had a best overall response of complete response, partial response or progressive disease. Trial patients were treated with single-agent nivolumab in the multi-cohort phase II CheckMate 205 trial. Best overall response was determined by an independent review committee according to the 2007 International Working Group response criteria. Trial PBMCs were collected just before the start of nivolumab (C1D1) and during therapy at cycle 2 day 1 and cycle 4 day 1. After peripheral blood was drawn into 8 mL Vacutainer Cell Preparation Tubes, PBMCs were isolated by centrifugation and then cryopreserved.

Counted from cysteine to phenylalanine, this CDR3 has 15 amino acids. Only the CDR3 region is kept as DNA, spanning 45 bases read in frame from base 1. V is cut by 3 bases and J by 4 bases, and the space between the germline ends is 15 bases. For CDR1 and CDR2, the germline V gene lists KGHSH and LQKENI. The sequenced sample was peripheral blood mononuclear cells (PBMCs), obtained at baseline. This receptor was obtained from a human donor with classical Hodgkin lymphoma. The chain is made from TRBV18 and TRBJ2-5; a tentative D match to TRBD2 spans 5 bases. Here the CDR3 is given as CASSPLARVGETQYF. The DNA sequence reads TGTGCCAGCTCACCTCTAGCCCGGGTTGGAGAGACCCAGTACTTC.